These T cell receptor beta chains were read from a single sample in a study of human T cells and chemical hapten exposure. MiXCR, run by TCRdb on the RACE reads, gives a single entry per CDR3 protein. The table records some 84,000 distinct CDR3 sequences, 9.5% to 14% of them present only once. Material: whole blood, obtained in connection with sensitization to the hapten diphenylcyclopropenone (DPC). These receptors were taken from a woman between 50 and 59 years old with alopecia areata. Some clones in this sample may be carry-over from other donors' samples. Both conserved end residues are part of each CDR3. A D gene is named only where the DNA matches it firmly. Clone size, where shown, is once, few, many, or a class for clones that have expanded.

V gene,J gene,clone size,D gene,CDR3 DNA,CDR3 protein
TRBV11-1,TRBJ2-7,many,TRBD1,TGTGCCAGCAGCTTAGTTTCGGACAGGGCCTACGAGCAGTACTTC,CASSLVSDRAYEQYF
TRBV29-1,TRBJ2-5,few,-,TGCAGCGGGGGACGGACAGAGACCCAGTACTTC,CSGGRTETQYF
TRBV6-6,TRBJ1-2,many,TRBD1,TGTGCCAGCACCAATTCCGGACAGGCTTCGGGCTACACCTTC,CASTNSGQASGYTF
TRBV12-3/TRBV12-4,TRBJ2-2,-,-,TGTGCCAGCAGTTTCGGGGCAGTTGGCGGGGAGCTGTTTTTT,CASSFGAVGGELFF
TRBV9,TRBJ2-1,many,TRBD2,TGTGCCAGCTCTACTAGCGGGGCCTACAATGAGCAGTTCTTC,CASSTSGAYNEQFF
TRBV19,TRBJ2-5,many,TRBD2,TGTGCCAGTAGGGGGGGGCAAGAGACCCAGTACTTC,CASRGGQETQYF
TRBV7-6,TRBJ1-3,many,-,TGTGCCAGCAGCTTGACGCTCGTCTCTGGAAACACCATATATTTT,CASSLTLVSGNTIYF
TRBV12-3/TRBV12-4,TRBJ1-5,many,-,TGTGCCAGCAGTTTAGGGGGGAAGCAGCCCCAGCATTTT,CASSLGGKQPQHF
TRBV12-3/TRBV12-4,TRBJ1-6,-,-,TGTGCCAGCAGCCTGGGGGGGAGCTCCTATAATTCACCCCTCCACTTT,CASSLGGSSYNSPLHF
TRBV20-1,TRBJ2-4,many,-,TGCAGTGCTTTTCGACTCTCGTGGGACAAAAACATTCAGTACTTC,CSAFRLSWDKNIQYF
TRBV7-2,TRBJ2-7,few,TRBD2,TGTGCCAGCAGCTACCTAACTAGCGGGAGGGGCGAGCAGTACTTC,CASSYLTSGRGEQYF
TRBV7-9,TRBJ2-7,few,TRBD1,TGTGCCAGCAGGCGACAGGGGGCCAACTCCTACGAGCAGTACTTC,CASRRQGANSYEQYF
TRBV3-1,TRBJ2-2,many,-,TGTGCCAGCAGCCAAATGAACACCGGGGAGCTGTTTTTT,CASSQMNTGELFF
TRBV24-1,TRBJ2-1,few,TRBD1,TGTGCCACCAGTGACCGGGACAGGGGACAGGACAATGAGCAGTTCTTC,CATSDRDRGQDNEQFF
TRBV5-1,TRBJ2-3,-,TRBD2,TGCGCCAGCAGCACCAATAGCGGGAAGGCGGATACGCAGTATTTT,CASSTNSGKADTQYF
TRBV7-9,TRBJ2-1,many,-,TGTGCCAGCAGCTTAGGGACTACCAGTATCTTGCAGTTCTTC,CASSLGTTSILQFF
TRBV28,TRBJ2-2,-,TRBD1,TGTGCCAGCAGGCTCGACAGGGGATATTCCGGGGAGCTGTTTTTT,CASRLDRGYSGELFF
TRBV18,TRBJ2-4,many,-,TGTGCCAGCTCACCAACAGAGTGGGAAGGAAACATTCAGTACTTC,CASSPTEWEGNIQYF
TRBV18,TRBJ1-1,many,-,TGTGCCAGCTCATTCAATCCCTTTTCCCTTATGAACACTGAAGCTTTCTTT,CASSFNPFSLMNTEAFF
TRBV7-7,TRBJ2-5,many,TRBD2,TGTGCTAGCAGCTTACGACTAGCGGGAGCCAACCAAGAGACCCAGTACTTC,CASSLRLAGANQETQYF
TRBV20-1,TRBJ2-3,few,-,TGCAGTGCTGACCCCTACCGGCGGAACACAGATACGCAGTATTTT,CSADPYRRNTDTQYF
TRBV11-2,TRBJ1-3,few,-,TGTGCCAGCAGCTTAGCCCCCCGCTCTGGAAACACCATATATTTT,CASSLAPRSGNTIYF
TRBV20-1,TRBJ1-5,many,-,TGCAGTGCTACCCCTGACGAGGGGCCCCAGCATTTT,CSATPDEGPQHF
TRBV11-1,TRBJ2-1,many,TRBD1,TGTGCCAGCAGCCGACGGGACAGCACCAATGAGCAGTTCTTC,CASSRRDSTNEQFF
TRBV29-1,TRBJ2-2,-,-,TGCAGCGTCATCCGAGAGGACACCGGGGAGCTGTTTTTT,CSVIREDTGELFF
TRBV12-3/TRBV12-4,TRBJ1-6,many,TRBD1,TGTGCCAGCAGTGCGACAGGGAGTAATTCACCCCTCCACTTT,CASSATGSNSPLHF
TRBV29-1,TRBJ2-6,-,-,TGCAGCGTTCCGTTGACTGGGGCCAACGTCCTGACTTTC,CSVPLTGANVLTF
TRBV3-1,TRBJ2-1,-,-,TGTGCCAGAAGCCAAGATTTGGTATCGAATGAGCAGTTCTTC,CARSQDLVSNEQFF
TRBV10-2,TRBJ2-1,many,TRBD2,TGCGCCAGCCGTGAGGGGACTAGCGGATACAATGAGCAGTTCTTC,CASREGTSGYNEQFF
TRBV20-1,TRBJ2-3,few,-,TGCAGTGCTTCGCCTCTAGCAGCGGGTGGCACAGATACGCAGTATTTT,CSASPLAAGGTDTQYF
TRBV29-1,TRBJ2-2,many,-,TGCAGCGTTCCGAGCCGAGGGAACGCGGGATCCGGGGAGCTGTTTTTT,CSVPSRGNAGSGELFF
TRBV19,TRBJ2-7,few,-,TGTGCCAGTAGTGTCGGATACGAGCAGTACTTC,CASSVGYEQYF
TRBV19,TRBJ2-1,-,-,TGTGCCAGTAGTCCGATGGGACGGTCCTACAATGAGCAGTTCTTC,CASSPMGRSYNEQFF
TRBV9,TRBJ1-1,-,-,TGTGCCAGCAGCCGGGGGAACACTGAAGCTTTCTTT,CASSRGNTEAFF
TRBV6-5,TRBJ2-1,many,TRBD2,TGTGCCAGCAGTTCTCGGCGGCTAGCGGGAGGTCCAAATGAGCAGTTCTTC,CASSSRRLAGGPNEQFF
TRBV2,TRBJ2-6,many,-,TGTGCCAGCAGCCTATACTCGACAGGCCGCGGCTCTGGGGCCAACGTCCTGACTTTC,CASSLYSTGRGSGANVLTF
TRBV27,TRBJ1-6,-,-,TGTGCCAGCAGCTTAGCACAGAGCTCCTATAATTCACCCCTCCACTTT,CASSLAQSSYNSPLHF
TRBV12-3/TRBV12-4,TRBJ2-5,many,-,TGTGCCAGCAGTGGAGATAGAGAGACCCAGTACTTC,CASSGDRETQYF
TRBV2,TRBJ2-2,many,-,TGTGCCAGCGCGCGAATTGAGACAGTCACCGGGGAGCTGTTTTTT,CASARIETVTGELFF
TRBV6-2/TRBV6-3,TRBJ2-1,many,TRBD2,TGTGCCAGCAGTCCTTGGACTAGCGGGGGGAATGAGCAGTTCTTC,CASSPWTSGGNEQFF
TRBV18,TRBJ2-1,few,-,TGTGCCAGCTCACGGCCCATTGGGAATGAGCAGTTCTTC,CASSRPIGNEQFF
TRBV7-2,TRBJ2-5,-,-,TGTGCCAGCAGCTTACAAAGGGGTTCACGGGAGACCCAGTACTTC,CASSLQRGSRETQYF
TRBV29-1,TRBJ1-3,-,-,TGCAGCGTCGCCCAGGGGCAGAGGGGAAACACCATATATTTT,CSVAQGQRGNTIYF
TRBV12-5,TRBJ2-5,few,TRBD2,TGTGCTAGTGGTCTTAGCGGGAGTAGGGAGACCCAGTACTTC,CASGLSGSRETQYF
TRBV6-5,TRBJ2-7,many,TRBD2,TGTGCCAGCAGAGGGGGACTAGACCCCTACGAGCAGTACTTC,CASRGGLDPYEQYF
TRBV14,TRBJ1-1,many,-,TGTGCCAGCAGCCAAGCTCTCGGCAGAGGGACTGAAGCTTTCTTT,CASSQALGRGTEAFF
TRBV6-5,TRBJ2-1,many,-,TGTGCCAGCGGAGATCCCGGGGACAATGAGCAGTTCTTC,CASGDPGDNEQFF
TRBV18,TRBJ2-1,-,-,TGTGCCAGCTCACCTCAGGGGCAGGAGGGTGAGCATTTCTTC,CASSPQGQEGEHFF
TRBV7-9,TRBJ2-2,-,-,TGTGCCAGCAGCTTAGGAGTAGGCTTCGTGGAGCTGTTTTTT,CASSLGVGFVELFF
TRBV28,TRBJ2-1,few,-,TGTGCCAGCAGTTCCCAAGACAGGTACAATGAGCAGTTCTTC,CASSSQDRYNEQFF
TRBV3-1,TRBJ1-6,-,-,TGTGCCAGCAGCCGCAGGGCCAGGAGCTCCTATAATTCACCCCTCCACTTT,CASSRRARSSYNSPLHF
TRBV29-1,TRBJ2-2,-,-,TGCAGCGTTGAATTGCGGAGGAACACCGGGGAGCTGTTTTTT,CSVELRRNTGELFF